The 25 T cell receptor beta chains below come from one sample, sequenced in a study of blood T cell repertoires in COVID-19. TCRdb keeps only in-frame clones here, not all; method: immunoSEQ multiplex PCR. The table lists 150,000 to 200,000 clones, 65% to 90% of them singletons. Sequencing was performed on peripheral blood. Receptors originate from a human donor in a cohort sampled during active COVID-19.

The J gene is TRBJ1-2, the V gene TRBV19; 11 positions agree with TRBD1. Germline trimming cut 6 bases from V and 7 bases from J; bases unmatched to any gene: 13. This CDR3 comprises 16 residues. The germline V gene encodes CDR1 LNHDA and CDR2 SQIVND (reference sequence). CDR3 region: CASSLLDRGRKGGYTF. CDR3 nucleotides: TGTGCCAGTAGCCTACTGGACAGGGGGCGAAAAGGTGGCTACACCTTC.

The J gene is TRBJ2-3, the V gene TRBV28; D gene unclear. Germline CDR1 MDHEN, CDR2 SYDVKM. The V end was cut by 8 bases, the J end by 0 bases, with 6 bases between. The CDR3 is made up of 12 amino acids. DNA of the CDR3: TGTGCCAGCGGAGAGAGCACAGATACGCAGTATTTT. It specifies CASGESTDTQYF.

The J gene is TRBJ1-5, the V gene TRBV19, with 8 bases lining up with TRBD1. The CDR3 covers 17 residues. Germline CDR1 is LNHDA and CDR2 is SQIVND (reference sequence). V gave up 4 bases and J gave up 0 bases; unmatched junction bases: 8. CDR3 sequence (DNA): TGTGCCAGTAGTAATAACGGACAGGGCTATAGCAATCAGCCCCAGCATTTT. Translating gives CASSNNGQGYSNQPQHF.

The chain has TRBV19 and TRBJ2-7; 7 bases map to TRBD1. The germline CDR1 and CDR2 sequences are LNHDA and SQIVND (reference sequence). J gave up 6 bases and V 4 bases, and 9 bases lay outside the gene matches. The length of the CDR3 is 14 residues. The DNA for the CDR3 is TGTGCCAGTAGTACAACGCTTACAGGGGTCGAGCAGTACTTC. Translation: CASSTTLTGVEQYF. The variable domain in full, completed from reference TRBV19 and TRBJ2-7, reads DGGITQSPKYLFRKEGQNVTLSCEQNLNHDAMYWYRQDPGQGLRLIYYSQIVNDFQKGDIAEGYSVSREKKESFPLTVTSAQKNPTAFYLCASSTTLTGVEQYFGPGTRLTVT.

The gene calls are TRBV10-1 and TRBJ2-5, with D possibly being TRBD1 (6 bases). V was clipped by 2 bases and J by 5 bases, with 12 bases between them. Per germline, CDR1 WNHNN and CDR2 SYGVQD (reference sequence). CDR3 length equals 14 residues. CDR3 nucleotide sequence: TGCGCCAGCAGTGAGGATCAGGGGCGGGAGACCCAGTACTTC. Its translation is CASSEDQGRETQYF.

The rearrangement links TRBV19 to TRBJ1-1, with unresolved D. There are 13 residues in the CDR3. Germline V gives CDR1 LNHDA, CDR2 SQIVND (reference sequence). V lost 0 bases, J lost 2 bases, and 4 bases lay in between. This CDR3 is CASSIDQNTEAFF. CDR3 bases: TGTGCCAGTAGTATAGATCAAAACACTGAAGCTTTCTTT.

The chain employs TRBV2 and TRBJ2-3; 15 bases fit TRBD2. The CDR3 sequence is 16 residues long. Germline V lookup: CDR1 SNHLY, CDR2 FYNNEI. V was clipped by 6 bases and J by 3 bases; unmatched bases: 4. CDR3 in DNA: TGTGCCAGCAGCGATGGGACTAGCGGGGGGACAGATACGCAGTATTTT. It codes for CASSDGTSGGTDTQYF.

This chain joins TRBV6-6 and TRBJ1-5, with a possible D match to TRBD1 (5 bases). Germline values: CDR1 MNHNY, CDR2 SVGAGI (reference sequence). This CDR3 region has 15 residues. V was trimmed by 5 bases and J by 1 base, leaving 12 bases between them. The CDR3 coding sequence is TGTGCCAGCAGTGGCCAGGGAGGGAGCAATCAGCCCCAGCATTTT. Translated, it gives CASSGQGGSNQPQHF.

The V and J genes are TRBV24-1 and TRBJ2-6; D might be TRBD1 (5 bases). Germline CDR1 KGHDR, CDR2 SFDVKD. V lost 3 bases to trimming and J lost 0 bases, with 11 bases between them. The CDR3 is 17 residues long. The CDR3 protein is CATSDGHLSSGANVLTF. Written as DNA, the CDR3 is TGTGCCACCAGTGATGGACACCTGAGCTCTGGGGCCAACGTCCTGACTTTC.

The chain recombines TRBV6-5 with TRBJ2-7; 7 positions agree with TRBD2. Germline loops: CDR1 MNHEY, CDR2 SVGAGI. This CDR3 is built from 15 residues. V lost 5 bases to trimming and J lost 0 bases; unmatched junction nucleotides: 7. CDR3 in amino acids: CASSPQGGSSYEQYF. The CDR3 nucleotides are TGTGCCAGCAGTCCTCAGGGCGGGAGCTCCTACGAGCAGTACTTC.

The sample holds a few counts of this clone. The chain links TRBV19 to TRBJ2-1; 7 nucleotides match TRBD1. Germline trimming cut 7 bases from V and 9 bases from J; bases unmatched to any gene: 9. CDR3 length: 13 residues. Looked up from germline, CDR1 is LNHDA and CDR2 is SQIVND (reference sequence). CDR3 nucleotide sequence: TGTGCCAGTACGGGGACAGATGCCGCTGAGCAGTTCTTC. Its translation: CASTGTDAAEQFF.

The chain couples TRBV10-1 to TRBJ2-3, with 10 bases identical to TRBD2. The CDR3 runs 15 residues. Losses at the gene ends were 3 bases for V and 6 bases for J; bases not matched to a gene: 6. Germline CDR1 reads WNHNN; CDR2 reads SYGVQD (reference sequence). This CDR3 reads CASSESLAGVDTQYF. CDR3 nucleotide sequence: TGCGCCAGCAGTGAAAGTCTAGCGGGAGTGGATACGCAGTATTTT.

V usage is TRBV3-1 (or the pseudogene TRBV3-2) and J usage is TRBJ2-6, with D possibly TRBD2 on 6 matching bases. The V gene lost 4 bases and the J gene lost 0 bases, with 10 bases spanning the gap. The CDR3 length is 16 residues. Per the germline V gene, CDR1 is LGHDT and CDR2 is YNNKEL (reference sequence). CDR3 DNA: TGTGCCAGCAGCCGGGTGCGGGGCTCTGGGGCCAACGTCCTGACTTTC. Protein sequence: CASSRVRGSGANVLTF.

The CDR3 DNA follows: TGTGCCAGCAGCACTCGGGACAGGCGTGGAAACACCATATATTTT. This sequence encodes CASSTRDRRGNTIYF. J is TRBJ1-3 and V is TRBV3-1 (or the pseudogene TRBV3-2); 8 bases are a match to TRBD1. V trimming: 5 bases; J trimming: 3 bases; junction bases outside the gene matches: 6. The CDR3 runs 15 residues. Germline CDR1 LGHDT, CDR2 YNNKEL (reference sequence).

This clone was picked up one time. V is TRBV3-1 (or the pseudogene TRBV3-2) and J is TRBJ1-6; D is unclear. V dropped 4 bases and J dropped 0 bases, with 16 bases sitting between them. The CDR3 length is 18 residues. Per the germline V gene, CDR1 is LGHDT and CDR2 is YNNKEL (reference sequence). The CDR3 reads CASSRSSTGSSYNSPLHF. CDR3 bases: TGTGCCAGCAGCCGGTCGTCTACGGGGAGCTCCTATAATTCACCCCTCCACTTT.

The chain carries TRBV10-1 and TRBJ2-4; D perhaps matches TRBD1 (5 bases). Looked up from germline, CDR1 is WNHNN and CDR2 is SYGVQD (reference sequence). This CDR3 spans 14 amino acids. The germline V and J ends were trimmed by 6 bases and 3 bases, with 12 bases remaining between them. For the CDR3, the DNA is TGCGCCAGCAGACCCCAGGGAATCAAAAACATTCAGTACTTC. Translated: CASRPQGIKNIQYF.

The CDR3: CASSRAGTRVYEQYF. The CDR3 bases are TGTGCCAGCAGCCGAGCCGGGACAAGGGTCTACGAGCAGTACTTC. V and J are TRBV14 and TRBJ2-7; the D gene is possibly TRBD1 (6 bases). V lost 4 bases and J lost 3, with 16 bases in between. The CDR3 is 15 residues long. Germline CDR1 is SGHDN and CDR2 is FVKESK.

V and J are TRBV29-1 and TRBJ2-7; D perhaps matches TRBD1 (6 bases). The V gene lost 1 base and the J gene lost 2 bases, with 12 bases spanning the gap. The CDR3 spans 14 residues. Germline CDR1 is SQVTM and CDR2 is ANQGSEA. CDR3 in amino acids: CSVEGTGSTYEQYF. CDR3 DNA: TGCAGCGTTGAAGGTACAGGGTCAACCTACGAGCAGTACTTC.

This clone was seen a few times. J is TRBJ1-2 and V is TRBV7-9, with 8 bases matching TRBD1. From germline, CDR1 is SEHNR and CDR2 FQNEAQ (reference sequence). The CDR3 has 14 amino acids. V was clipped by 2 bases and J by 7 bases; unmatched bases: 6. CDR3 DNA: TGTGCCAGCAGCTTATTGACAGGGGAGGGTGGCTACACCTTC. Protein: CASSLLTGEGGYTF.

The rearrangement links TRBV6-2 or TRBV6-3 to TRBJ2-7, with TRBD2 matching over 10 bases. V shed 0 bases and J 4 bases; nucleotides not matched to a gene: 6. Germline V gene lookup returns CDR1 MNHEY and CDR2 SVGEGT. The CDR3 length is 16 residues. DNA for the CDR3: TGTGCCAGCAGTTACTCCCTAGCGGGAGTCGGTTACGAGCAGTACTTC. Amino acids: CASSYSLAGVGYEQYF.

In DNA form, the CDR3 reads TGTGCCAGCAGTCCAGCCTGGGACAGGGGGAATAATGAGCAGTTCTTC. It encodes CASSPAWDRGNNEQFF. This chain uses TRBV28 with TRBJ2-1, with TRBD1 matching 11 bases. Germline loops: CDR1 MDHEN, CDR2 SYDVKM. With V trimmed by 5 bases and J by 7 bases, 10 bases remained unmatched. The CDR3 consists of 16 residues.

The V call is TRBV19, the J call TRBJ1-5, with a weak D call TRBD1 (5 bases). This CDR3 has 15 amino acids. Per germline, CDR1 LNHDA and CDR2 SQIVND (reference sequence). V lost 2 bases and J lost 4, with 12 bases in between. The CDR3 loop is CASSIKQGGNQPQHF. For the CDR3, the DNA is TGTGCCAGTAGTATAAAGCAGGGTGGAAATCAGCCCCAGCATTTT.

V gene TRBV25-1 combines with J gene TRBJ2-7, with TRBD2 matching 9 bases. The CDR3 totals 18 residues. V lost 4 bases to trimming and J lost 3 bases; unmatched junction nucleotides: 16. The V gene's germline CDR1 is MGHDK and CDR2 SYGVNS. The CDR3 nucleotides are TGTGCCAGCAGTGGAGGGGGCTCTCTAGCGGGAACCAGCTACGAGCAGTACTTC. It is translated as CASSGGGSLAGTSYEQYF.

This clone showed up just once. This chain uses TRBV12-3 or TRBV12-4 with TRBJ2-7; 7 bases fit TRBD1. Germline trimming cut 4 bases from V and 2 bases from J; bases unmatched to any gene: 2. The CDR3 consists of 13 residues. The CDR3 sequence is CASSWTGAYEQYF. The CDR3 DNA follows: TGTGCCAGCAGTTGGACAGGTGCCTACGAGCAGTACTTC.

The J gene is TRBJ2-1, the V gene TRBV10-3; a possible D gene is TRBD2 (6 bases). CDR3 length equals 16 residues. The germline V and J ends were trimmed by 0 bases and 9 bases, with 18 bases remaining between them. The V gene's germline CDR1 is ENHRY and CDR2 SYGVKD. The CDR3 DNA reads as TGTGCCATCAGTGAGTCGGGGGGTGAGGGTCTGGGTGAGCAGTTCTTC. Amino acid sequence: CAISESGGEGLGEQFF.